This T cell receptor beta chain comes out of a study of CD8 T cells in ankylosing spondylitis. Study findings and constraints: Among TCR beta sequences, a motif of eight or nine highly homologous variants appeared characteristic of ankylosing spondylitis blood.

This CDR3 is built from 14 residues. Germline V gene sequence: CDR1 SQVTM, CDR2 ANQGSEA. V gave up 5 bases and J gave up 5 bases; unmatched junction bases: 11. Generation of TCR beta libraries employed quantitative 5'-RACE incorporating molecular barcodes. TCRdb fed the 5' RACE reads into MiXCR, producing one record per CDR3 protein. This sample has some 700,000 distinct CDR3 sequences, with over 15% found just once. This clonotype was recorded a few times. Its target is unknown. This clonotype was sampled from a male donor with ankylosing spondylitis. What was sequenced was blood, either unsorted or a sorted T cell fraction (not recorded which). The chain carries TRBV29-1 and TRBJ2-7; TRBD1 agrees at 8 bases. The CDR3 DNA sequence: TGCAGCGTTCTCAGGACAGGGAAACTTGACGAGCAGTACTTC. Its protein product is CSVLRTGKLDEQYF.